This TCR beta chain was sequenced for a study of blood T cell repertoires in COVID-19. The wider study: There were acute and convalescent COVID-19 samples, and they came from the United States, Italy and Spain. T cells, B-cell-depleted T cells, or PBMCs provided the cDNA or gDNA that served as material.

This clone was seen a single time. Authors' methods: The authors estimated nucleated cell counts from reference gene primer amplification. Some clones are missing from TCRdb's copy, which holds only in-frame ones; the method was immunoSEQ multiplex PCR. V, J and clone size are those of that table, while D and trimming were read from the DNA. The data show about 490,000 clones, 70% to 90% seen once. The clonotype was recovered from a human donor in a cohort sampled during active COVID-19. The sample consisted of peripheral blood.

Here the CDR3 DNA reads TGCGCCAGCAGATCACAGCCCATAGATAACACTGAAGCTTTCTTT. The encoded protein is CASRSQPIDNTEAFF. The chain links TRBV5-1 to TRBJ1-1; D unresolved. The length of the CDR3 is 15 residues. V was cut by 5 bases and J by 2 bases, with 16 bases left in between. CDR1 is SGHRS and CDR2 is YFSETQ in the germline V gene.